The present entry profiles one T cell receptor (beta chain) with its context. Its target is unknown. PCR was performed a second time for about 7 to 11 cycles using a sample-barcoded 5' primer and a J-beta primer mix. TCRdb ran MiXCR on the 5' RACE reads and lists one entry per CDR3 protein. The sample records around 800,000 distinct CDR3 sequences, approximately 53% being singletons. The entry originates in a study of blood T cells in healthy people across ages. In germline, CDR1 is SGHRS, CDR2 YFSETQ. CDR3 length: 15 residues. Whole-study findings and limits: Higher naive T cell percentage went strongly together with higher TCR beta diversity.

The sample taken for sequencing was blood. The source is a man older than 75 in good health. The chain is built from TRBV5-1 and TRBJ2-4; D is ambiguous. The DNA end lines up better with TRBJ2-5; the J call may be wrong. CDR3 coding DNA: TGCGCCAGCAGCTTGGTGCCTAGTAAGAGCGAGACCCAGTACTTC. It encodes CASSLVPSKSETQYF.